This passage covers 32 T cell receptor beta chains from one sample sequenced in a study of OX40 agonist ivuxolimab in advanced cancers. Clones were read by immunoSEQ multiplex PCR, and TCRdb kept only the in-frame ones, dropping some. The sample carries about 93,000 clones, around nine tenths recorded once. The sample here was CD4+ or CD8+ T cells sorted from blood, taken in a trial of the OX40 agonist ivuxolimab. These receptors all stem from an adult with an advanced solid tumor such as melanoma, head and neck, liver or kidney cancer.

The chain employs TRBV28 and TRBJ2-7; D gene uncertain. This CDR3 region has 15 residues. V was shortened by 7 bases and J by 0 bases, with 16 bases between the two germline ends. The germline V gene has CDR1 MDHEN and CDR2 SYDVKM. The DNA of the CDR3 is TGTGCCAGCAAGATGGCACAGATTAACTCCTACGAGCAGTACTTC. Translation gives CASKMAQINSYEQYF.

The chain recombines TRBV4-2 with TRBJ2-1, with a possible D match to TRBD2 (6 bases). The V end was cut by 0 bases, the J end by 10 bases, with 22 bases between. The CDR3 loop spans 17 amino acids. Germline CDR1 reads LGHNA; CDR2 reads YNFKEQ. The CDR3, as DNA: TGTGCCAGCAGCCAAGATCTGTATTCGGGGGTAATAATAGAGCAGTTCTTC. This translates into CASSQDLYSGVIIEQFF.

The rearrangement joins TRBV30 to TRBJ2-6; D gene ambiguous. The CDR3 extends over 13 amino acids. V lost 7 bases, J lost 1 base, and 8 bases lay in between. Germline assignment: CDR1 GTSNPN and CDR2 SVGIG (reference sequence). The CDR3 DNA sequence: TGTGCCTCAAGTAATTCTGGGGCCAACGTCCTGACTTTC. Translation gives CASSNSGANVLTF.

As regards this clone: Sequence at one end of the junction differs from germline and may be a read error. The J gene is TRBJ1-1, the V gene TRBV6-6, with D hard to call. This CDR3 spans 15 amino acids. From germline, CDR1 is MNHNY and CDR2 SVGAGI (reference sequence). The CDR3 DNA reads as TGTGCCAGCAGGGACCAACACTTGTTGAAGACTGAAGCTTTCTTT. Its translation is CASRDQHLLKTEAFF.

The rearrangement uses TRBV18 and TRBJ2-2, with TRBD1 matching over 7 bases. The CDR3 loop spans 15 amino acids. The V segment lost 0 bases and the J segment 6 bases; nucleotides outside the gene matches: 4. Germline values: CDR1 KGHSH, CDR2 LQKENI. The CDR3 nucleotides are TGTGCCAGCTCACCACCGAGACAGGGTGCCGGGGAGCTGTTTTTT. Translation gives CASSPPRQGAGELFF.

CDR3 sequence reads: CASSFKGTDTQYF. CDR3 DNA: TGTGCCAGCAGTTTTAAGGGAACAGATACGCAGTATTTT. This chain joins TRBV7-2 and TRBJ2-3, with D uncertain. Per germline, CDR1 SGHTA and CDR2 FQGNSA. The CDR3 extends over 13 amino acids. V dropped 6 bases and J dropped 3 bases, with 10 bases sitting between them.

V and J are TRBV19 and TRBJ2-1; TRBD2 aligns across 9 bases. V lost 8 bases and J lost 2; bases outside the gene matches: 7. The V gene's germline CDR1 is LNHDA and CDR2 SQIVND (reference sequence). The CDR3 is 15 residues long. CDR3 in amino acids: CASGVASGAYNEQFF. The CDR3, as DNA: TGTGCCAGTGGCGTCGCTAGCGGGGCCTACAATGAGCAGTTCTTC.

The V call is TRBV18, the J call TRBJ1-1, with 7 nucleotides matching TRBD1. The germline CDR1 and CDR2 sequences are KGHSH and LQKENI. Unmatched junction bases numbered 1, after V lost 2 bases and J lost 4 bases. The CDR3 consists of 13 residues. CDR3 loop: CASSPEGATEAFF. CDR3 nucleotides: TGTGCCAGCTCACCAGAGGGGGCCACTGAAGCTTTCTTT.

The chain has TRBV29-1 and TRBJ1-1, with 8 bases matching TRBD1. CDR3 length: 14 residues. Germline assignment: CDR1 SQVTM and CDR2 ANQGSEA. The V segment lost 4 bases and the J segment 1 base; nucleotides outside the gene matches: 5. CDR3 sequence reads: CSVGTGGRNTEAFF. The CDR3 DNA reads TGCAGCGTTGGAACAGGGGGACGGAACACTGAAGCTTTCTTT.

The V call is TRBV27, the J call TRBJ2-7; D not certain. The V end was cut by 0 bases, the J end by 0 bases, with 12 bases between. The CDR3 spans 16 residues. In germline, CDR1 is MNHEY, CDR2 SMNVEV (reference sequence). The chain's CDR3 is CASSLSRRSNSYEQYF. The CDR3, as DNA: TGTGCCAGCAGTTTATCGAGGCGGAGTAACTCCTACGAGCAGTACTTC.

The V call is TRBV10-1, the J call TRBJ1-1, with D uncertain. CDR3 length: 15 residues. V was cut by 1 base and J by 0 bases, with 9 bases left in between. CDR1 WNHNN and CDR2 SYGVQD come from the germline V gene (reference sequence). The CDR3 loop is CASSEYPEMNTEAFF. The CDR3 region has the DNA TGCGCCAGCAGTGAGTATCCGGAGATGAACACTGAAGCTTTCTTT.

The chain employs TRBV20-1 and TRBJ2-7; D unclear. CDR1 and CDR2 (germline): DFQATT, SNEGSKA (reference sequence). Trimming took 5 bases from V and 5 from J, leaving 10 bases between them. This CDR3 has 11 residues. CDR3 nucleotide sequence: TGCAGTGCTCACCAGTCCAACGAGCAGTACTTC. Translating gives CSAHQSNEQYF.

The chain combines TRBV7-2 with TRBJ1-6, with a tentative D call TRBD1 (6 bases). The germline V and J ends were trimmed by 1 base and 10 bases, with 14 bases remaining between them. Germline V gene data show CDR1 as SGHTA and CDR2 as FQGNSA. There are 15 residues in the CDR3. CDR3 sequence: CASSLGVGQGSPLHF. The CDR3 coding sequence is TGTGCCAGCAGCTTAGGGGTGGGACAAGGATCACCCCTCCACTTT.

The chain is built from TRBV6-6 and TRBJ2-7; 14 bases match TRBD2. The CDR3 sequence is 15 residues long. In germline, CDR1 is MNHNY, CDR2 SVGAGI (reference sequence). Trimming at V came to 6 bases and at J to 11 bases, leaving 12 bases not matched to a gene. The CDR3 spells CASSSPGLAGVVEYF. In DNA, the CDR3 is TGTGCCAGCAGCTCCCCGGGACTAGCGGGAGTTGTGGAGTACTTC.

This chain links TRBV2 with TRBJ2-1, with no clear D. V gave up 4 bases and J gave up 9 bases, with 10 bases separating them. This CDR3 region has 12 residues. Germline CDR1 SNHLY, CDR2 FYNNEI. CDR3 nucleotides: TGTGCCAGCAGTGGGGTCCCTGGTGAGCAGTTCTTC. Its translation is CASSGVPGEQFF.

The J gene is TRBJ2-7, the V gene TRBV28; D perhaps matches TRBD1 (6 bases). The CDR3 is made up of 14 amino acids. V dropped 7 bases and J dropped 2 bases, with 15 bases sitting between them. Germline V gene data show CDR1 as MDHEN and CDR2 as SYDVKM. The CDR3 loop reads CASMIQGNPYEQYF. CDR3 sequence (DNA): TGTGCCAGCATGATACAGGGTAACCCCTACGAGCAGTACTTC.

The chain carries TRBV28 and TRBJ1-2; TRBD1 is a possible D gene (5 bases). The V end lost 6 bases, the J end lost 2 bases, and 13 bases lay between the germline ends. The CDR3 sequence is 14 residues long. Germline assignment: CDR1 MDHEN and CDR2 SYDVKM. DNA of the CDR3: TGTGCCAGCAGCCAATACGACAGAAACTATGGCTACACCTTC. It specifies CASSQYDRNYGYTF.

The chain joins TRBV27 to TRBJ2-7; 11 bases match TRBD2. The CDR3 is 14 amino acids. Germline loops: CDR1 MNHEY, CDR2 SMNVEV (reference sequence). With 6 bases clipped from V and 7 bases from J, the junction kept 8 bases outside the gene matches. CDR3: CASRLTSGSGEQYF. The CDR3 nucleotides read TGTGCCAGCAGGCTTACTAGCGGGAGTGGGGAGCAGTACTTC.

This rearrangement joins TRBV11-2 to TRBJ2-7, with TRBD1 identical over 7 bases. Per the germline V gene, CDR1 is SGHAT and CDR2 is FQNNGV. CDR3 size: 14 residues. Germline trimming cut 3 bases from V and 4 bases from J; bases unmatched to any gene: 6. The CDR3 DNA sequence: TGTGCCAGCAGCTTCGACAGGGTGGCGTACGAGCAGTACTTC. Encoded protein: CASSFDRVAYEQYF.

The CDR3 bases are TGTGCCAGCAGCCTGGGACTGGGGGCCGGGGAGCTGTTTTTT. Translating gives CASSLGLGAGELFF. The rearrangement uses TRBV7-3 and TRBJ2-2; TRBD2 might be the D (6 bases). The CDR3 consists of 14 residues. CDR1 is SGHTA and CDR2 is FQGTGA in the germline V gene. The germline V and J ends were trimmed by 5 bases and 6 bases, with 13 bases remaining between them. Full variable domain (rest looked up from reference TRBV7-3 and TRBJ2-2): GAGVSQTPSNKVTEKGKYVELRCDPISGHTALYWYRQSLGQGPEFLIYFQGTGAADDSGLPNDRFFAVRPEGSVSTLKIQRTERGDSAVYLCASSLGLGAGELFFGEGSRLTVL.

V gene TRBV7-3 combines with J gene TRBJ2-6; 7 bases fit TRBD2. V gave up 6 bases and J gave up 4 bases; unmatched junction bases: 15. Per the germline V gene, CDR1 is SGHTA and CDR2 is FQGTGA. This CDR3 comprises 18 residues. In DNA, the CDR3 is TGTGCCAGCAGTCGGGGGAGGGGCCCATTCCCCGGGGCCAACGTCCTGACTTTC. Encoded protein: CASSRGRGPFPGANVLTF.

The chain joins TRBV27 to TRBJ1-1; a possible D gene is TRBD1 (5 bases). Germline-derived CDR1 and CDR2 are MNHEY and SMNVEV (reference sequence). Trimming pared 5 bases from V and 0 bases from J, leaving 16 bases between. The CDR3 length is 16 residues. The CDR3 bases are TGTGCCAGCAGTATCTGGGGGTTGGGAATGAACACTGAAGCTTTCTTT. This gives the protein CASSIWGLGMNTEAFF.

The J gene is TRBJ1-5, the V gene TRBV7-9, with no clear D. Trimming removed 5 bases from V and 4 bases from J, with 6 bases in between. CDR1 SEHNR and CDR2 FQNEAQ come from the germline V gene (reference sequence). CDR3 length: 12 amino acids. The CDR3 coding sequence is TGTGCCAGCAGCCGGGAGAATCAGCCCCAGCATTTT. Its protein is CASSRENQPQHF.

Here the CDR3 reads CASSLPRGQGSNEQFF. For the CDR3, the DNA is TGTGCCAGCAGCTTACCCCGGGGACAGGGGTCCAATGAGCAGTTCTTC. The V and J genes are TRBV7-9 and TRBJ2-1; 10 bases line up with TRBD1. The germline V gene encodes CDR1 SEHNR and CDR2 FQNEAQ (reference sequence). V trimming: 2 bases; J trimming: 6 bases; junction bases outside the gene matches: 7. The CDR3 is 16 residues long.

The CDR3 DNA reads TGTGCCAGCAGACCGTATTCCGGGGGTAGGCGGAACACTGAAGCTTTCTTT. Protein: CASRPYSGGRRNTEAFF. The chain combines TRBV27 with TRBJ1-1; D may be TRBD1 (5 bases). V shed 6 bases and J shed 1 base, with 21 bases lying between them. Per germline, CDR1 MNHEY and CDR2 SMNVEV (reference sequence). The CDR3 is 17 residues long.

This chain connects TRBV2 to TRBJ2-5; perhaps TRBD2 as D (6 bases). The CDR3 contains 13 residues. Between the trimmed V and J ends, which lost 1 base and 5 bases, there was a span of 8 bases. Germline V CDR1 and CDR2: SNHLY, FYNNEI. CDR3 nucleotide sequence: TGTGCCAGCAGTGAAGGGGGACTCGAGACCCAGTACTTC. It encodes CASSEGGLETQYF. Full variable domain (outside the CDR3, taken from reference TRBV2 and TRBJ2-5): EPEVTQTPSHQVTQMGQEVILRCVPISNHLYFYWYRQILGQKVEFLVSFYNNEISEKSEIFDDQFSVERPDGSNFTLKIRSTKLEDSAMYFCASSEGGLETQYFGPGTRLLVL.

The V and J genes are TRBV27 and TRBJ1-1; 7 nucleotides agree with TRBD1. Looked up from germline, CDR1 is MNHEY and CDR2 is SMNVEV (reference sequence). The V segment lost 0 bases and the J segment 0 bases; nucleotides outside the gene matches: 1. This CDR3 region has 15 residues. This chain's CDR3 is CASSLSGTVNTEAFF. Written as DNA, the CDR3 is TGTGCCAGCAGTTTATCCGGGACAGTGAACACTGAAGCTTTCTTT.

J is TRBJ2-1 and V is TRBV7-3; the D is unclear. This CDR3 region has 13 residues. Looked up from germline, CDR1 is SGHTA and CDR2 is FQGTGA. Trimming shortened V by 4 bases and J by 6 bases, and 10 bases separated the two germline ends. CDR3 in amino acids: CASSSGRINEQFF. In DNA, the CDR3 is TGTGCCAGCAGCTCCGGGCGGATCAATGAGCAGTTCTTC.

The chain recombines TRBV7-8 with TRBJ2-7; unclear D gene. The germline V gene encodes CDR1 SGHVS and CDR2 FQNEAQ. CDR3 length: 16 amino acids. V lost 2 bases to trimming and J lost 5 bases, with 19 bases between them. CDR3: CASSLWSGGSGDEQYF. CDR3 bases: TGTGCCAGCAGCTTATGGTCAGGCGGTAGTGGGGACGAGCAGTACTTC.

The V call is TRBV27, the J call TRBJ1-2; 11 nucleotides agree with TRBD1. After removal of 8 bases from V and 5 bases from J, the junction contained 4 bases not matched to a gene. The CDR3 consists of 13 residues. Germline V gene sequence: CDR1 MNHEY, CDR2 SMNVEV (reference sequence). This CDR3 is CASGGQGAYGYTF. CDR3 coding DNA: TGTGCCAGCGGTGGACAGGGGGCTTATGGCTACACCTTC.

The chain has TRBV5-1 and TRBJ1-3, with D uncertain. In germline, CDR1 is SGHRS, CDR2 YFSETQ. The CDR3 sequence is 14 residues long. V was clipped by 4 bases and J by 1 base, with 9 bases between them. The CDR3 protein is CASSPDQSGNTIYF. The CDR3 bases are TGCGCCAGCAGCCCGGACCAGTCTGGAAACACCATATATTTT.

In this sample, this clone turned up once. The gene calls are TRBV10-3 and TRBJ1-1; possibly TRBD1 for D (6 bases). V lost 1 base to trimming and J lost 4 bases, with 13 bases between them. Germline V gene sequence: CDR1 ENHRY, CDR2 SYGVKD. There are 15 residues in the CDR3. The CDR3 DNA reads as TGTGCCATCAGTGAGTACGTGACAGGCCGCACTGAAGCTTTCTTT. Its protein is CAISEYVTGRTEAFF.